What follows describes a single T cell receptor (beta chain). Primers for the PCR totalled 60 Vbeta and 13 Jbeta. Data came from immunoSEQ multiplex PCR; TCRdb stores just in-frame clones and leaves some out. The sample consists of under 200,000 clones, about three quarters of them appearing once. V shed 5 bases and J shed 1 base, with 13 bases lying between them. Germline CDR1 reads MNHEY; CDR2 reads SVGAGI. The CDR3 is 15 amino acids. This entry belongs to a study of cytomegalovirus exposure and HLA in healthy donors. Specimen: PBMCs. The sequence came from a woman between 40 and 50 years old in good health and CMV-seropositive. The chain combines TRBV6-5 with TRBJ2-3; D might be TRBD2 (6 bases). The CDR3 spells CASSMASAGTDTQYF. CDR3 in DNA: TGTGCCAGCAGTATGGCTAGCGCGGGCACAGATACGCAGTATTTT.